This TCR beta chain was captured in a study of T cells in Graves' hyperthyroidism and ophthalmopathy. Study-level results: Most clonotypes expanded in thyroid above 0.001 were likewise present in blood. By a 13 V-J model, ophthalmopathy was set apart from stable hyperthyroidism.

About this clonotype itself: Its antigen is unknown.

Germline loops: CDR1 DFQATT, CDR2 SNEGSKA (reference sequence). V lost 6 bases, J lost 5 bases, and 16 bases stayed unmatched. The CDR3 runs to 17 residues. Graves' hyperthyroidism showing no ophthalmopathy progression within 18 months was considered stable. Extraction of PBMCs used 8.5 to 10 ml of fresh peripheral blood. TCR beta CDR3 regions were amplified from RNA. HTBI primers drove first-round RT-PCR of the TCR CDR3. TCRdb reprocessed the multiplex PCR reads with MiXCR, giving one entry per CDR3 protein. The sample has 300,000 to 400,000 distinct CDR3 sequences; over 15% are singletons. Specimen: blood. This rearrangement joins TRBV20-1 to TRBJ2-3; 11 bases map to TRBD2. This clonotype was obtained from a woman in her forties or fifties with Graves' hyperthyroidism. CDR3 region: CSAPRLAGGFFEDTQYF. In DNA form, the CDR3 reads TGCAGTGCCCCGAGGTTAGCGGGGGGGTTCTTTGAAGATACGCAGTATTTT.